The next 19 T cell receptor beta chains were all read from a single sample in a study of cytomegalovirus exposure and HLA in healthy donors. The PCR contained 60 Vbeta and 13 Jbeta primers. Measured with immunoSEQ multiplex PCR; TCRdb has only the in-frame clones, and not every one. The sample yields about 160,000 clones, about three quarters seen once. Sequencing was performed on PBMCs. Receptors originate from a woman in her twenties or thirties in good health and CMV-seronegative.

Comments on this clone: The germline gene is not matched at one end of the junction; a read error may be the cause. The CDR3 DNA is TGTGCCAGCAGCAGAGACATGAACAACGGGGAGCTGTTTTTT. As protein: CASSRDMNNGELFF. The chain joins TRBV6-5 to TRBJ2-2; D not resolved. CDR1 is MNHEY, CDR2 SVGAGI, per germline. CDR3 length: 14 amino acids.

This clone was seen a few times. The chain recombines TRBV11-2 with TRBJ2-7; 10 nucleotides agree with TRBD1. The V gene end was trimmed by 4 bases and the J gene end by 4 bases; junction bases not matched to a gene: 16. The CDR3 loop spans 18 amino acids. Germline CDR1 is SGHAT and CDR2 is FQNNGV. The CDR3 DNA reads TGTGCCAGCAGCTCCATCAACCGGGACAGGGGTGTTCGGTACGAGCAGTACTTC. Translated: CASSSINRDRGVRYEQYF.

The V call is TRBV5-1, the J call TRBJ2-1; D might be TRBD1 (5 bases). The CDR3 has 14 amino acids. V lost 0 bases and J 5 bases, leaving 9 bases between the germline ends. The V gene's germline CDR1 is SGHRS and CDR2 YFSETQ. The DNA for the CDR3 is TGCGCCAGCAGCTTGGGTGACAGCAACAATGAGCAGTTCTTC. Translated, it gives CASSLGDSNNEQFF.

The CDR3 sequence is CASSLGRGPYGYTF. The CDR3 DNA sequence: TGTGCCAGCAGTTTAGGCAGGGGACCCTATGGCTACACCTTC. The chain is built from TRBV27 and TRBJ1-2, with a tentative D call TRBD1 (6 bases). The CDR3 covers 14 residues. Germline lookup yields CDR1 MNHEY and CDR2 SMNVEV (reference sequence). The V gene lost 2 bases and the J gene lost 4 bases, with 11 bases spanning the gap.

With respect to this clone: This CDR3 is also generated by other DNA sequences in the sample. The genes are TRBV7-2 and TRBJ1-6, with D possibly matching TRBD1 (5 bases). Trimming left V 2 bases short and J 4 bases short, with 9 bases between. The CDR3 totals 15 residues. Germline V CDR1 and CDR2: SGHTA, FQGNSA. CDR3 sequence reads: CASSLQGIYNSPLHF. CDR3 DNA: TGTGCCAGCAGCTTACAGGGAATTTATAATTCACCCCTCCACTTT.

This clone has a handful of counts. DNA for the CDR3: TGTGCCAGCATGGGGACAGCTGAAGCTTTCTTT. Protein: CASMGTAEAFF. V gene TRBV2 combines with J gene TRBJ1-1; 7 positions match TRBD1. V gave up 7 bases and J gave up 6 bases; unmatched junction bases: 2. Looked up from germline, CDR1 is SNHLY and CDR2 is FYNNEI. The length of the CDR3 is 11 residues.

The chain uses TRBV28 and TRBJ1-1; D gene unclear. The CDR3 totals 14 residues. CDR1 MDHEN and CDR2 SYDVKM come from the germline V gene. Trimming removed 2 bases from V and 5 bases from J, with 12 bases in between. CDR3 bases: TGTGCCAGCAGTTTACCCACCTTCGGGACTGAAGCTTTCTTT. Its protein is CASSLPTFGTEAFF. Variable domain in full (rest from reference TRBV28 and TRBJ1-1): DVKVTQSSRYLVKRTGEKVFLECVQDMDHENMFWYRQDPGLGLRLIYFSYDVKMKEKGDIPEGYSVSREKKERFSLILESASTNQTSMYLCASSLPTFGTEAFFGQGTRLTVV.

This rearrangement joins TRBV5-1 to TRBJ2-1, with TRBD2 as a possible D gene (7 bases). CDR3 length: 16 amino acids. V dropped 4 bases and J dropped 1 base, with 15 bases sitting between them. CDR1 and CDR2 (germline): SGHRS, YFSETQ. This chain's CDR3 is CASSGTGGFSYNEQFF. The CDR3 region has the DNA TGCGCCAGCAGCGGGACGGGGGGCTTTTCCTACAATGAGCAGTTCTTC.

Only a few counts were recorded for this clone. CDR3 loop: CASSLVFSGANVLTF. CDR3 nucleotide sequence: TGTGCCAGCAGCTTAGTCTTCTCTGGGGCCAACGTCCTGACTTTC. V and J are TRBV7-2 and TRBJ2-6; the D is unclear. The CDR3 extends over 15 amino acids. CDR1 SGHTA and CDR2 FQGNSA come from the germline V gene. Trimming cost V 1 base and J 0 bases, with 4 bases left between them.

This clone was picked up a small number of times. The CDR3 loop reads CASSGSPGQGIGTEAFF. The CDR3 nucleotides are TGTGCCAGTAGTGGCTCCCCGGGACAGGGGATTGGAACTGAAGCTTTCTTT. This chain joins TRBV19 and TRBJ1-1; 10 nucleotides agree with TRBD1. V dropped 5 bases and J dropped 5; count of bases not matched to a gene: 14. The V gene's germline CDR1 is LNHDA and CDR2 SQIVND (reference sequence). CDR3 length: 17 residues.

This chain links TRBV5-1 with TRBJ2-7; weak D call: TRBD1 (6 bases). Between the trimmed V and J ends, which lost 2 bases and 6 bases, there was a span of 12 bases. This CDR3 has 13 amino acids. CDR1 and CDR2 from the germline V gene are SGHRS and YFSETQ. CDR3: CASSFPGESEQYF. The DNA of the CDR3 is TGCGCCAGCAGCTTTCCAGGGGAAAGCGAGCAGTACTTC.

The CDR3 here is CASSYSGATNEKLFF. The CDR3 region has the DNA TGTGCCAGCAGCTACTCAGGCGCAACTAATGAAAAACTGTTTTTT. The V call is TRBV11-2, the J call TRBJ1-4; D is uncertain. Trimming left V 4 bases short and J 0 bases short, with 9 bases between. Per the germline V gene, CDR1 is SGHAT and CDR2 is FQNNGV. There are 15 residues in the CDR3.

This clone has ten or more counts. The chain combines TRBV11-2 with TRBJ2-7, with D possibly matching TRBD1 (6 bases). The germline V gene has CDR1 SGHAT and CDR2 FQNNGV. The CDR3 covers 14 residues. Trimming removed 0 bases from V and 5 bases from J, with 11 bases in between. Here the CDR3 reads CASSLDQGSHEQYF. Written as DNA, the CDR3 is TGTGCCAGCAGCTTAGATCAGGGGTCCCACGAGCAGTACTTC. Drawing the rest from reference TRBV11-2 and TRBJ2-7, the complete variable domain is EAGVAQSPRYKIIEKRQSVAFWCNPISGHATLYWYQQILGQGPKLLIQFQNNGVVDDSQLPKDRFSAERLKGVDSTLKIQPAKLEDSAVYLCASSLDQGSHEQYFGPGTRLTVT.

This rearrangement joins TRBV9 to TRBJ2-1; 7 bases are shared with TRBD1. The V gene end was trimmed by 4 bases and the J gene end by 6 bases; junction bases not matched to a gene: 4. This CDR3 is built from 13 residues. Germline lookup yields CDR1 SGDLS and CDR2 YYNGEE. The CDR3 is CASSSRQGNEQFF. Here the CDR3 DNA reads TGTGCCAGCAGCTCCAGACAGGGCAATGAGCAGTTCTTC.

The chain is built from TRBV28 and TRBJ1-2; possibly TRBD1 for D (5 bases). The CDR3 runs 18 residues. V shed 8 bases and J shed 4 bases, with 29 bases lying between them. The germline CDR1 and CDR2 sequences are MDHEN and SYDVKM. The CDR3 coding sequence is TGTGCCAGCTCCGGCGGTTCGGGGGTGGGGAAAAGGATCTATGGCTACACCTTC. Its translation is CASSGGSGVGKRIYGYTF.

This chain links TRBV30 with TRBJ1-1, with 7 bases matching TRBD1. The CDR3 spans 12 residues. CDR1 and CDR2 from the germline V gene are GTSNPN and SVGIG (reference sequence). V was pared by 4 bases and J by 12 bases, with 11 bases of the junction left unmatched. The CDR3 DNA reads as TGTGCCTGGAATCACGGGACAGTTTCTCCTTTCTTT. Its translation: CAWNHGTVSPFF.

V and J are TRBV5-6 and TRBJ2-3, with 12 nucleotides matching TRBD2. Germline CDR1 reads SGHDT; CDR2 reads YYEEEE. Trimming cost V 1 base and J 8 bases; bases outside gene matches: 8. This CDR3 has 16 residues. CDR3 DNA: TGTGCCAGCAGCTTGAAAGCTAGCGGGGGGGCCATTACGCAGTATTTT. Translated, it gives CASSLKASGGAITQYF.

This clone has more than one count but fewer than ten. V usage is TRBV7-3 and J usage is TRBJ2-2; possibly TRBD1 for D (6 bases). The CDR3 length is 14 residues. Germline V gene sequence: CDR1 SGHTA, CDR2 FQGTGA. Trimming shortened V by 4 bases and J by 8 bases, and 14 bases separated the two germline ends. As DNA, the CDR3 is TGTGCCAGCAGCTCGAGAGGGGGTGGAGGGGAGCTGTTTTTT. This sequence encodes CASSSRGGGGELFF. Looking up the rest from reference TRBV7-3 and TRBJ2-2 gives the full variable domain: GAGVSQTPSNKVTEKGKYVELRCDPISGHTALYWYRQSLGQGPEFLIYFQGTGAADDSGLPNDRFFAVRPEGSVSTLKIQRTERGDSAVYLCASSSRGGGGELFFGEGSRLTVL.

This clone was detected a few times. This chain joins TRBV7-8 and TRBJ1-1, with D perhaps matching TRBD1 (5 bases). Germline V gene lookup returns CDR1 SGHVS and CDR2 FQNEAQ. The length of the CDR3 is 14 residues. V shed 5 bases and J shed 0 bases, with 10 bases lying between them. Here the CDR3 reads CASSAQVMNTEAFF. In DNA form, the CDR3 reads TGTGCCAGCAGCGCACAGGTTATGAACACTGAAGCTTTCTTT. The full variable domain, with the rest looked up from reference TRBV7-8 and TRBJ1-1, is GAGVSQSPRYKVAKRGQDVALRCDPISGHVSLFWYQQALGQGPEFLTYFQNEAQLDKSGLPSDRFFAERPEGSVSTLKIQRTQQEDSAVYLCASSAQVMNTEAFFGQGTRLTVV.